The 2 T cell receptor beta chains in this list originate from one sample, sequenced in a study of spatial heterogeneity in lung cancer (dated by TCRdb to about 2019). Receptors were amplified or captured by 5' RACE. The data were produced on a NextSeq 500. TCRdb passed the public sequencing reads through fastp at Q25 and MiXCR, retaining productive beta sequences. For every CDR3 protein sequence, its rows merge into one entry that carries the most common genes and DNA. This sample lists about 120,000 distinct CDR3 sequences; about 12% were detected once. The ten biggest clones cover around a sixth of the sample. According to the study, the label for this sample's time point signals: blood at routine non-recurrence follow-up after resection. TCR sequencing used whole RNA extracted from tumor and nontumor lung tissue, or from cryopreserved PBMC samples, without cell sorting. Specimen: PBMCs, collected at follow-up. The receptor source for this set is a male donor with early-stage non-small cell lung cancer.

This clonotype was detected a few times. V and J are TRBV6-6 and TRBJ2-3; maybe TRBD2 (6 bases). The V end was cut by 5 bases, the J end by 2 bases, with 17 bases between. CDR1 is MNHNY and CDR2 is SVGAGI in the germline V gene (reference sequence). CDR3 length equals 16 residues. The CDR3 sequence is CASSGGGGPLTDTQYF. As DNA, the CDR3 is TGTGCCAGCAGTGGGGGAGGAGGTCCTCTCACAGATACGCAGTATTTT.

This clonotype has a handful of counts. The chain combines TRBV9 with TRBJ2-7; no firm D call. There are 12 residues in the CDR3. V was pared by 4 bases and J by 5 bases, with 10 bases between. Germline-derived CDR1 and CDR2 are SGDLS and YYNGEE. This CDR3 reads CASSPGLDEQYF. CDR3 bases: TGTGCCAGCAGCCCTGGGCTGGACGAGCAGTACTTC.